This T cell receptor beta chain was captured by sequencing in a study of blood T cells in healthy people across ages. Across the study: Every two T cells gave about one barcoded beta molecule via template switching.

Next came a second PCR, run for roughly 6 to 11 cycles, which used a sample-barcoded 5' primer along with a J-beta primer mix. TCRdb re-called the 5' RACE reads through MiXCR, storing one row per CDR3 protein. Of 800,000 or so distinct CDR3 sequences in the sample, more than 20% are singletons; the top ten hold approximately 3.7%. This CDR3 contains 11 residues. Looked up from germline, CDR1 is DFQATT and CDR2 is SNEGSKA (reference sequence). These data also featured in a second study, about T cells of mothers and their children.

Source material: blood. The sequence derives from a boy younger than 18 in good health. The chain joins TRBV20-1 to TRBJ2-5; D ambiguous. The end of the DNA aligns better with TRBJ2-1, so the J call may be wrong. The CDR3 protein is CSAFQVNEQFF. The CDR3 nucleotides read TGCAGTGCTTTCCAGGTTAATGAGCAGTTCTTC.